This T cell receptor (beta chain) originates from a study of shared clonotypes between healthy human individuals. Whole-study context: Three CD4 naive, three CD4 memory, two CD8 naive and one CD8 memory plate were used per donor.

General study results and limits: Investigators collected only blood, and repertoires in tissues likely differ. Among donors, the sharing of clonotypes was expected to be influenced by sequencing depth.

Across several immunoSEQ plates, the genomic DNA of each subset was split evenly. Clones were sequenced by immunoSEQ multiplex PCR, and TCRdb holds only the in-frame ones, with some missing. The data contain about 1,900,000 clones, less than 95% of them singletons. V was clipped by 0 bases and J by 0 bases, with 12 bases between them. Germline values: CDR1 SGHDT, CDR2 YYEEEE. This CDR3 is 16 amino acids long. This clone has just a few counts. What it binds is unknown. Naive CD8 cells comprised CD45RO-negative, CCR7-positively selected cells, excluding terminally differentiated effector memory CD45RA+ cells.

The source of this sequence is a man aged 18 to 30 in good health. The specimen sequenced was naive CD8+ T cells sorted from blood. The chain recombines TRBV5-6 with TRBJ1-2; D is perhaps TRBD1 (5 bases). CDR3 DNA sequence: TGTGCCAGCAGCTTGGAAGGGGTGGGGGCTAACTATGGCTACACCTTC. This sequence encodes CASSLEGVGANYGYTF.